The 32 T cell receptor beta chains below were found in one sample sequenced in a study of blood T cell repertoires in COVID-19 (dated by TCRdb to about 2020). Library generation was performed with the immunoSEQ multiplex PCR assay. This is the immuneACCESS table as TCRdb keeps it, with only in-frame sequences that have V and J called. A part of the clones is gone; compared with another copy, unresolved V genes explain less than half, and the rest is unexplained. The sample has around 190,000 clones on record, around 79% of them singletons. Under 7% of the sample is taken by the ten largest. Sequenced input: peripheral blood. These receptors all come from a woman aged 40 to 50 with COVID-19, enrolled during active disease.

The chain has TRBV27 and TRBJ1-5; 8 nucleotides agree with TRBD1. Germline assignment: CDR1 MNHEY and CDR2 SMNVEV (reference sequence). The ends lost 5 bases at V and 2 bases at J; junction bases unmatched: 11. This CDR3 has 17 amino acids. CDR3 bases: TGTGCCAGCAGTCCCGGGACAGGTCAAGGAGGCAATCAGCCCCAGCATTTT. It is translated as CASSPGTGQGGNQPQHF.

This chain uses TRBV5-1 with TRBJ2-7; TRBD2 matches 10 bases. This CDR3 has 21 residues. Trimming cost V 4 bases and J 1 base; bases outside gene matches: 23. Germline V gene sequence: CDR1 SGHRS, CDR2 YFSETQ. In DNA form, the CDR3 reads TGCGCCAGCAGCGGTGGGTTGGGGACTAGCGCCACCCCTATCCAATCCTACGAGCAGTACTTC. It translates to CASSGGLGTSATPIQSYEQYF.

The CDR3 nucleotides are TGTGCCTCCCTAGAGCGGGCGTTCACAGATACGCAGTATTTT. Translating gives CASLERAFTDTQYF. V is TRBV30 and J is TRBJ2-3, with D possibly TRBD2 on 6 matching bases. CDR3 length: 14 residues. V was cut by 7 bases and J by 2 bases, with 16 bases left in between. Germline values: CDR1 GTSNPN, CDR2 SVGIG (reference sequence).

This chain links TRBV19 with TRBJ1-2; D gene ambiguous. The CDR3 has 14 amino acids. The V gene lost 7 bases and the J gene lost 0 bases, with 12 bases spanning the gap. Germline lookup yields CDR1 LNHDA and CDR2 SQIVND (reference sequence). CDR3 sequence reads: CASIGELANYGYTF. The CDR3 bases are TGTGCCAGTATAGGAGAGCTAGCTAACTATGGCTACACCTTC.

The gene calls are TRBV5-8 and TRBJ2-1, with 9 bases that match TRBD1. This CDR3 contains 17 residues. J gave up 1 base and V 4 bases, and 9 bases lay outside the gene matches. Per germline, CDR1 SGHTS and CDR2 YDEGEE. CDR3 coding DNA: TGTGCCAGCAGCAATGACAGGGGGGATATGTCCTACAATGAGCAGTTCTTC. As protein: CASSNDRGDMSYNEQFF. The whole variable domain, remainder taken from reference TRBV5-8 and TRBJ2-1, is EAGVTQSPTHLIKTRGQQATLRCSPISGHTSVYWYQQALGLGLQFLLWYDEGEERNRGNFPPRFSGRQFPNYSSELNVNALELEDSALYLCASSNDRGDMSYNEQFFGPGTRLTVL.

This chain joins TRBV7-9 and TRBJ1-1; possibly TRBD1 for D (6 bases). The CDR3 length is 12 residues. Between the trimmed V and J ends, which lost 4 bases and 3 bases, there was a span of 6 bases. Germline V gene data show CDR1 as SEHNR and CDR2 as FQNEAQ (reference sequence). The CDR3, as DNA: TGTGCCAGCAGCTACAGGGACACTGAAGCTTTCTTT. Residues: CASSYRDTEAFF.

This clone was observed a few times. The chain joins TRBV7-9 to TRBJ2-2; TRBD1 matches 7 bases. CDR1 and CDR2 from the germline V gene are SEHNR and FQNEAQ (reference sequence). The CDR3 totals 15 residues. With V trimmed by 5 bases and J by 3 bases, 6 bases remained unmatched. The CDR3 DNA is TGTGCCAGCAGCAGCCGGGACAGTTACACCGGGGAGCTGTTTTTT. Amino acid sequence: CASSSRDSYTGELFF. The whole variable domain, remainder taken from reference TRBV7-9 and TRBJ2-2, is DTGVSQNPRHKITKRGQNVTFRCDPISEHNRLYWYRQTLGQGPEFLTYFQNEAQLEKSRLLSDRFSAERPKGSFSTLEIQRTEQGDSAMYLCASSSRDSYTGELFFGEGSRLTVL.

This clone appeared a few times. The chain has TRBV7-2 and TRBJ1-4; unclear D gene. V lost 0 bases to trimming and J lost 8 bases, with 7 bases between them. CDR1 and CDR2 (germline): SGHTA, FQGNSA. The CDR3 covers 13 residues. CDR3 DNA sequence: TGTGCCAGCAGCTTAGCGTCGGGGGAAAAACTGTTTTTT. Amino acids: CASSLASGEKLFF.

V is TRBV6-5 and J is TRBJ1-2, with TRBD1 matching over 8 bases. Germline trimming cut 6 bases from V and 3 bases from J; bases unmatched to any gene: 6. The CDR3 runs 14 residues. Germline V gives CDR1 MNHEY, CDR2 SVGAGI. The CDR3 nucleotides read TGTGCCAGCAGCTGGACAGGGCTTGACTATGGCTACACCTTC. Its translation: CASSWTGLDYGYTF.

V usage is TRBV5-1 and J usage is TRBJ1-6; TRBD1 matches at 8 bases. J gave up 7 bases and V 4 bases, and 4 bases lay outside the gene matches. CDR1 and CDR2 from the germline V gene are SGHRS and YFSETQ. The CDR3 runs 14 residues. The CDR3 protein is CASSGRQGNSPLHF. The CDR3 region has the DNA TGCGCCAGCAGCGGGAGACAGGGGAATTCACCCCTCCACTTT.

The genes are TRBV5-8 and TRBJ2-3, with 8 positions matching TRBD2. After removal of 4 bases from V and 6 bases from J, the junction contained 7 bases not matched to a gene. The CDR3 covers 14 residues. Looked up from germline, CDR1 is SGHTS and CDR2 is YDEGEE. Written as DNA, the CDR3 is TGTGCCAGCAGCACCGGACTAGCTGTGGATACGCAGTATTTT. This sequence encodes CASSTGLAVDTQYF.

This clone was seen a handful of times. V gene TRBV7-7 combines with J gene TRBJ2-1; tentative D call: TRBD2 (6 bases). Trimming cost V 5 bases and J 6 bases, with 11 bases left between them. The germline V gene has CDR1 SSHAT and CDR2 FNYEAQ (reference sequence). The CDR3 consists of 13 residues. In nucleotides, the CDR3 is TGTGCCAGCAGCCCTGGGACTCGCAATGAGCAGTTCTTC. Its protein is CASSPGTRNEQFF.

V usage is TRBV29-1 and J usage is TRBJ1-2; D possibly corresponds to TRBD1 (6 bases). The V end lost 7 bases, the J end lost 2 bases, and 14 bases lay between the germline ends. Germline loops: CDR1 SQVTM, CDR2 ANQGSEA. This CDR3 spans 13 amino acids. CDR3 protein: CSAPIDRNYGYTF. In DNA form, the CDR3 reads TGCAGCGCCCCCATCGACAGGAACTATGGCTACACCTTC.

This chain connects TRBV13 to TRBJ2-1; 10 positions match TRBD2. The V and J ends lost 5 bases and 2 bases, in that order; junction bases with no gene match: 6. CDR1 PRHDT and CDR2 FYEKMQ come from the germline V gene (reference sequence). The CDR3 sequence is 16 residues long. CDR3 region: CASSTERGGTYNEQFF. In DNA form, the CDR3 reads TGTGCCAGCAGCACCGAGCGGGGGGGCACCTACAATGAGCAGTTCTTC.

This clone was counted once. The J gene is TRBJ1-2, the V gene TRBV27; 10 bases are a match to TRBD1. V was pared by 6 bases and J by 5 bases, with 3 bases of the junction left unmatched. The CDR3 sequence is 13 residues long. Germline loops: CDR1 MNHEY, CDR2 SMNVEV (reference sequence). The CDR3 loop is CASSRGQGYGYTF. For the CDR3, the DNA is TGTGCCAGCAGCCGGGGACAGGGGTATGGCTACACCTTC.

This sequence joins TRBV3-1 (or the pseudogene TRBV3-2) and TRBJ1-4; D perhaps matches TRBD1 (6 bases). CDR1 is LGHDT and CDR2 is YNNKEL in the germline V gene (reference sequence). Trimming took 4 bases from V and 7 from J, leaving 10 bases between them. This CDR3 spans 13 amino acids. The CDR3: CASSPGQSEKLFF. The CDR3 nucleotides are TGTGCCAGCAGCCCAGGACAGAGTGAAAAACTGTTTTTT.

The J gene is TRBJ2-1, the V gene TRBV19, with D maybe TRBD2 (5 bases). The CDR3 consists of 15 residues. Trimming removed 10 bases from V and 8 bases from J, with 24 bases in between. From germline, CDR1 is LNHDA and CDR2 SQIVND (reference sequence). CDR3 loop: CATSPPWRGFDEQFF. The CDR3 nucleotides are TGTGCCACCTCACCACCATGGAGAGGGTTCGATGAGCAGTTCTTC.

This clone was detected a few times. V and J are TRBV11-3 and TRBJ2-1, with 10 bases that match TRBD2. The CDR3 has 15 residues. After removal of 6 bases from V and 9 bases from J, the junction contained 11 bases not matched to a gene. CDR1 is SGHNT, CDR2 YENEEA, per germline. As DNA, the CDR3 is TGTGCCAGCAGTCGCAGCGGGGGGGAGGCGGGTGAGCAGTTCTTC. Amino acids: CASSRSGGEAGEQFF.

The chain combines TRBV4-1 with TRBJ1-5; D possibly corresponds to TRBD1 (5 bases). The CDR3 has 15 amino acids. The V gene's germline CDR1 is MGHRA and CDR2 YSYEKL. V shed 0 bases and J shed 7 bases, with 13 bases lying between them. CDR3 sequence: CASSQDGEGWQPQHF. The DNA for the CDR3 is TGCGCCAGCAGCCAAGATGGGGAGGGGTGGCAGCCCCAGCATTTT.

The gene calls are TRBV6-5 and TRBJ2-7; D gene unclear. The germline CDR1 and CDR2 sequences are MNHEY and SVGAGI. The V end lost 8 bases, the J end lost 4 bases, and 6 bases lay between the germline ends. The CDR3 runs to 10 residues. The CDR3 bases are TGTGCCAGCGGTCAGTACGAGCAGTACTTC. This encodes CASGQYEQYF.

V usage is TRBV7-8 and J usage is TRBJ1-5, with a possible D match to TRBD1 (6 bases). The CDR3 totals 14 residues. Germline V gene data show CDR1 as SGHVS and CDR2 as FQNEAQ. The V end lost 3 bases, the J end lost 4 bases, and 10 bases lay between the germline ends. Here the CDR3 reads CASSFQGMNQPQHF. CDR3 DNA sequence: TGTGCCAGCAGCTTCCAGGGGATGAATCAGCCCCAGCATTTT.

The CDR3 DNA reads as TGTGCCAGCAGCTTGACAGCTTCCTCTGGGGCCAACGTCCTGACTTTC. Its protein is CASSLTASSGANVLTF. The chain employs TRBV7-9 and TRBJ2-6, with a possible D match to TRBD1 (5 bases). The CDR3 runs to 16 residues. Germline assignment: CDR1 SEHNR and CDR2 FQNEAQ (reference sequence). V was cut by 3 bases and J by 0 bases, with 9 bases left in between.

This chain joins TRBV5-5 and TRBJ1-5, with 7 bases lining up with TRBD1. CDR3 size: 16 residues. Germline CDR1 is SGHKS and CDR2 is YYEKEE (reference sequence). Trimming removed 4 bases from V and 6 bases from J; junction bases left unmatched: 13. Here the CDR3 DNA reads TGTGCCAGCAGCAGCACGGCCCAGGGGGGCGGTCAGCCCCAGCATTTT. Translation: CASSSTAQGGGQPQHF.

The chain employs TRBV7-2 and TRBJ1-3, with 8 bases matching TRBD1. CDR1 is SGHTA and CDR2 is FQGNSA in the germline V gene. The CDR3 length is 16 residues. With 5 bases clipped from V and 0 bases from J, the junction kept 6 bases outside the gene matches. The CDR3 DNA is TGTGCCAGCAGCGCCACCGGGACAGGCTCTGGAAACACCATATATTTT. It is translated as CASSATGTGSGNTIYF.

This sequence joins TRBV7-2 and TRBJ1-3; D possibly corresponds to TRBD1 (5 bases). V was trimmed by 2 bases and J by 2 bases, leaving 13 bases between them. The CDR3 spans 16 residues. Looked up from germline, CDR1 is SGHTA and CDR2 is FQGNSA. CDR3 region: CASSLNLGEAGNTIYF. In DNA form, the CDR3 reads TGTGCCAGCAGCTTAAACTTAGGGGAAGCTGGAAACACCATATATTTT.

The V gene is TRBV19, the J gene TRBJ1-2, with D possibly matching TRBD1 (6 bases). The V and J ends lost 7 bases and 0 bases respectively, with 15 bases between them. This CDR3 has 15 amino acids. Germline CDR1 LNHDA, CDR2 SQIVND (reference sequence). The CDR3 region has the DNA TGTGCCAGTAACCGCGGGGGCCCGACTAACTATGGCTACACCTTC. It translates to CASNRGGPTNYGYTF.

This chain uses TRBV6-5 with TRBJ2-5, with D possibly matching TRBD2 (7 bases). Germline values: CDR1 MNHEY, CDR2 SVGAGI. This CDR3 has 13 amino acids. V was cut by 2 bases and J by 5 bases, with 9 bases left in between. The CDR3 DNA is TGTGCCAGCAGTTACAGGGGGGGGGAGACCCAGTACTTC. This gives the protein CASSYRGGETQYF.

This clone was counted once. The chain is built from TRBV2 and TRBJ1-1; D possibly corresponds to TRBD1 (6 bases). CDR1 and CDR2 (germline): SNHLY, FYNNEI. The CDR3 totals 13 residues. Between the trimmed V and J ends, which lost 8 bases and 0 bases, there was a span of 10 bases. The CDR3, as DNA: TGTGCCAGCCGGACAGTTTTGAACACTGAAGCTTTCTTT. Translation: CASRTVLNTEAFF.

The count of this clone is one. The chain employs TRBV10-2 and TRBJ2-2; TRBD2 matches 9 bases. After removal of 7 bases from V and 1 base from J, the junction contained 4 bases not matched to a gene. CDR1 WSHSY and CDR2 SAAADI come from the germline V gene. The CDR3 sequence is 15 residues long. The CDR3 sequence: CASTRLAENTGELFF. Written as DNA, the CDR3 is TGCGCCAGCACCCGACTAGCGGAGAACACCGGGGAGCTGTTTTTT.

The chain couples TRBV5-4 to TRBJ1-2; 10 bases agree with TRBD1. The CDR3 spans 14 residues. Looked up from germline, CDR1 is SGHNT and CDR2 is YYREEE (reference sequence). The J segment lost 8 bases and the V segment lost 3 bases, leaving 7 bases of the junction unmatched. The CDR3 protein is CASSSGTGAGGYTF. The CDR3 region has the DNA TGTGCCAGCAGCTCCGGGACAGGGGCGGGGGGCTACACCTTC.

About this clone: Mismatch with germline at one junction end may stem from a read error. The chain is built from TRBV6-1 and TRBJ1-2; D is unresolved. The CDR3 is 10 residues long. CDR1 MNHNS and CDR2 SASEGT come from the germline V gene. The CDR3 sequence is CASSELEPCF. DNA for the CDR3: TGTGCCAGCAGTGAACTAGAGCCATGCTTC.

V gene TRBV6-5 combines with J gene TRBJ1-2; 7 bases fit TRBD1. Trimming removed 8 bases from V and 4 bases from J; junction bases left unmatched: 7. The V gene's germline CDR1 is MNHEY and CDR2 SVGAGI. CDR3 size: 13 residues. CDR3 sequence: CASYKQGTYGYTF. CDR3 nucleotides: TGTGCCAGCTACAAACAGGGGACCTATGGCTACACCTTC.